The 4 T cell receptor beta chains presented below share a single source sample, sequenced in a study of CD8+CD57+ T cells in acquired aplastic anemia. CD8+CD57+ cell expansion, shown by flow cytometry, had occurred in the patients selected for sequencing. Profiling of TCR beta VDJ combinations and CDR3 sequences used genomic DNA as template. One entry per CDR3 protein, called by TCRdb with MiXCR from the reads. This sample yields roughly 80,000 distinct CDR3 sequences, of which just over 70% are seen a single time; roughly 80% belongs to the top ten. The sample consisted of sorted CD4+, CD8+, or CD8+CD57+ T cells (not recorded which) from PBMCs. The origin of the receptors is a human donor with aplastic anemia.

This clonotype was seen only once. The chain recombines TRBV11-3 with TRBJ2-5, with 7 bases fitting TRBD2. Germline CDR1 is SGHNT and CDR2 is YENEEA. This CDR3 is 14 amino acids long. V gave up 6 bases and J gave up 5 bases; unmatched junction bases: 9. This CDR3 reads CASSSSGVKETQYF. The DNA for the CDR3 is TGTGCCAGCAGTTCCAGCGGGGTTAAGGAGACCCAGTACTTC.

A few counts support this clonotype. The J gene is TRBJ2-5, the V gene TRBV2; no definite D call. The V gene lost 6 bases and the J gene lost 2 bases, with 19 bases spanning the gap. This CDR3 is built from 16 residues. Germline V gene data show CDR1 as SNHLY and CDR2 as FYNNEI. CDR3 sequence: CASSSNPGRQQETQYF. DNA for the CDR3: TGTGCCAGCAGCTCTAACCCGGGCAGACAACAAGAGACCCAGTACTTC.

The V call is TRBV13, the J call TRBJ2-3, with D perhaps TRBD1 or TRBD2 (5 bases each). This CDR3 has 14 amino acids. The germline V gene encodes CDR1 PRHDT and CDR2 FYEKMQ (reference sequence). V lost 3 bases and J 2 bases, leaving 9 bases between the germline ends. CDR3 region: CASSFLGDTDTQYF. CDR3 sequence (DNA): TGTGCCAGCAGCTTTTTGGGGGACACAGATACGCAGTATTTT. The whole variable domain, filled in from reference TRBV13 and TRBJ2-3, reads AAGVIQSPRHLIKEKRETATLKCYPIPRHDTVYWYQQGPGQDPQFLISFYEKMQSDKGSIPDRFSAQQFSDYHSELNMSSLELGDSALYFCASSFLGDTDTQYFGPGTRLTVL.

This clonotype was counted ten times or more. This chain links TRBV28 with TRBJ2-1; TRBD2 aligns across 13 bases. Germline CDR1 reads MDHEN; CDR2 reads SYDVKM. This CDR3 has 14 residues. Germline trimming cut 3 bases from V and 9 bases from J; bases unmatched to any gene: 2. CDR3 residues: CASSFGLAGAEQFF. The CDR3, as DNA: TGTGCCAGCAGTTTCGGACTAGCGGGAGCTGAGCAGTTCTTC.